The 31 T cell receptor beta chains below were found in one sample sequenced in a study of molecular identifiers for immune sequencing clone quantification. TCRdb processed the PCR reads anew with MiXCR; each CDR3 protein has one entry. This table holds over 600,000 distinct CDR3 sequences, 15% to 20% found once. Sequenced input: naive CD8+ T cells from blood, with Jurkat cell RNA spiked in. Subset specified: FACS-sorted CD8+CD4-CCR7+CD45RA+ naive T cells. These receptors were collected from a human donor in good health. Some libraries in this study had Jurkat cell RNA spiked in.

This clonotype came up many times. The genes are TRBV7-8 and TRBJ2-5; 9 nucleotides line up with TRBD1. The CDR3 loop spans 15 amino acids. Per germline, CDR1 SGHVS and CDR2 FQNEAQ. Trimming took 5 bases from V and 1 from J; bases not matched to a gene: 5. The CDR3 sequence: CASSPGDRVQETQYF. The CDR3 DNA is TGTGCCAGCAGCCCGGGGGACAGGGTCCAAGAGACCCAGTACTTC.

With regard to this clonotype: The junction departs from germline at one end; a sequencing error may be responsible. The chain uses TRBV9 and TRBJ1-1, with D perhaps matching TRBD1 (6 bases). Germline CDR1 reads SGDLS; CDR2 reads YYNGEE. This CDR3 is 15 amino acids long. In DNA, the CDR3 is TGTGCCAGCAGTGGGGGACAAGAGAGGGGCACTGAGGCTTTCTTT. This codes for CASSGGQERGTEAFF. Drawing the rest from reference TRBV9 and TRBJ1-1, the complete variable domain is DSGVTQTPKHLITATGQRVTLRCSPRSGDLSVYWYQQSLDQGLQFLIQYYNGEERAKGNILERFSAQQFPDLHSELNLSSLELGDSALYFCASSGGQERGTEAFFGQGTRLTVV.

As to this clonotype: This may arise from a read error, as a much more abundant clone is one base away. V and J are TRBV20-1 and TRBJ2-2; weak D call: TRBD2 (5 bases). This CDR3 comprises 13 residues. The V gene's germline CDR1 is DFQATT and CDR2 SNEGSKA (reference sequence). The DNA of the CDR3 is TGCAGTGCTAGAGATCTAAGGGCCGGGGAGCTGGTTTTT. Its protein product is CSARDLRAGELVF.

About this clonotype itself: This may be a read error: a much more frequent sequence differs by one nucleotide. V gene TRBV19 combines with J gene TRBJ2-7, with 7 bases lining up with TRBD2. J was trimmed by 4 bases and V by 3 bases; bases with no gene match: 9. Germline V gives CDR1 LNHDA, CDR2 SQIVND (reference sequence). The CDR3 has 15 residues. The DNA for the CDR3 is TGTGCCAGTAGTATGTCAGCGGGAAGGCCGTACGAGCAGTACTTC. Residues: CASSMSAGRPYEQYF.

This clonotype was counted many times. CDR3 loop: CASSQLGGARSDTQYF. In DNA, the CDR3 is TGCGCCAGCAGCCAACTGGGAGGGGCTAGGTCAGATACGCAGTATTTT. This chain joins TRBV4-1 and TRBJ2-3, with 7 bases aligning to TRBD2. V dropped 2 bases and J dropped 4; count of bases not matched to a gene: 9. The CDR3 length is 16 residues. Germline CDR1 reads MGHRA; CDR2 reads YSYEKL.

This chain joins TRBV30 and TRBJ2-7; D gene ambiguous. The CDR3 runs 13 residues. Germline V gene lookup returns CDR1 GTSNPN and CDR2 SVGIG (reference sequence). Trimming left V 1 base short and J 1 base short, with 8 bases between. The chain's CDR3 is CAWSEGDSYEQYF. The CDR3 DNA follows: TGTGCCTGGAGTGAAGGAGATTCCTACGAGCAGTACTTC.

This clonotype was counted many times. The J gene is TRBJ2-7, the V gene TRBV30; 10 bases map to TRBD1. This CDR3 is built from 14 residues. The V gene end was trimmed by 2 bases and the J gene end by 3 bases; junction bases not matched to a gene: 4. Germline lookup yields CDR1 GTSNPN and CDR2 SVGIG (reference sequence). In DNA form, the CDR3 reads TGTGCCTGGAGTCTCGGGACAGGGGACTACGAGCAGTACTTC. Amino acids: CAWSLGTGDYEQYF.

Ten or more counts support this clonotype. V gene TRBV29-1 combines with J gene TRBJ1-1; 8 nucleotides match TRBD1. V lost 6 bases and J lost 7; bases outside the gene matches: 10. This CDR3 contains 13 residues. Germline values: CDR1 SQVTM, CDR2 ANQGSEA. The CDR3: CSVRQGWGGEAFF. The CDR3 nucleotides are TGCAGCGTGAGACAGGGGTGGGGCGGTGAAGCTTTCTTT.

This clonotype was recorded many times. This chain connects TRBV20-1 to TRBJ1-2; no clear D. CDR3 size: 12 residues. Trimming took off 3 bases at V and 3 bases at J, with 8 bases between the two ends. CDR1 and CDR2 from the germline V gene are DFQATT and SNEGSKA (reference sequence). CDR3 coding DNA: TGCAGTGCTAGTAGGGATGACTATGGCTACACCTTC. Translation: CSASRDDYGYTF.

Points on this clonotype: A read error may explain this, as a much larger clone is one base away. The chain links TRBV11-2 to TRBJ2-1, with D unresolved. The J call may be in error: the DNA end matches TRBJ2-5 better. Germline-derived CDR1 and CDR2 are SGHAT and FQNNGV. The CDR3 extends over 15 amino acids. CDR3 sequence reads: CAGSLAPGPRETQYF. The CDR3 DNA follows: TGTGCCGGCAGCTTAGCTCCAGGTCCGAGAGAGACCCAGTACTTC.

This clonotype has ten or more counts. The chain carries TRBV25-1 and TRBJ1-1; maybe TRBD1 (6 bases). The CDR3 length is 16 residues. Germline V CDR1 and CDR2: MGHDK, SYGVNS. Trimming shortened V by 7 bases and J by 8 bases, and 26 bases separated the two germline ends. The CDR3 bases are TGTGCCAGCACCCCTGGTCTCGGGGGCTACTTAGGCGAAGCTTTCTTT. Translated, it gives CASTPGLGGYLGEAFF.

The chain links TRBV30 to TRBJ2-7; D is perhaps TRBD1 or TRBD2 (5 bases each). The CDR3 spans 15 residues. Looked up from germline, CDR1 is GTSNPN and CDR2 is SVGIG (reference sequence). V was cut by 3 bases and J by 1 base, with 16 bases left in between. CDR3 nucleotide sequence: TGTGCCTGGAGCGCTGACCGGGACGGGTCCTACGAGCAGTACTTC. Protein sequence: CAWSADRDGSYEQYF. Variable domain in full (rest from reference TRBV30 and TRBJ2-7): SQTIHQWPATLVQPVGSPLSLECTVEGTSNPNLYWYRQAAGRGLQLLFYSVGIGQISSEVPQNLSASRPQDRQFILSSKKLLLSDSGFYLCAWSADRDGSYEQYFGPGTRLTVT.

In regard to this clonotype: This may arise from a read error, as a much more abundant clone is one base away. The chain couples TRBV30 to TRBJ2-1, with no clear D. The CDR3 covers 12 residues. Per germline, CDR1 GTSNPN and CDR2 SVGIG (reference sequence). CDR3 coding DNA: TGTGCCAGGAGTGCGCCCCGGAATGAGCAGTTCTTC. This sequence encodes CARSAPRNEQFF.

This clonotype occurred many times. The rearrangement uses TRBV27 and TRBJ1-1, with TRBD1 as a possible D gene (5 bases). This CDR3 is 15 amino acids long. V was pared by 4 bases and J by 5 bases, with 17 bases between. The germline V gene has CDR1 MNHEY and CDR2 SMNVEV (reference sequence). The CDR3 is CASSSPGSAGTEAFF. DNA for the CDR3: TGTGCCAGCAGTTCCCCAGGGAGCGCGGGAACTGAAGCTTTCTTT.

This clonotype occurred many times. The chain carries TRBV19 and TRBJ1-1; 7 bases match TRBD1. The CDR3 has 15 residues. After removal of 1 base from V and 5 bases from J, the junction contained 7 bases not matched to a gene. The germline CDR1 and CDR2 sequences are LNHDA and SQIVND (reference sequence). The CDR3 region has the DNA TGTGCCAGTAGTATAGTTTACAGGGGAGTTACTGAAGCTTTCTTT. It yields the protein CASSIVYRGVTEAFF.

A remark on this clonotype: Being one base from a much bigger clone, this may be a read error. The chain carries TRBV25-1 and TRBJ2-7; D gene uncertain. CDR3 length: 11 residues. The germline V gene encodes CDR1 MGHDK and CDR2 SYGVNS. DNA of the CDR3: TGTGCCAGCAGTGAATATGACGAGCAGTGCTTC. This codes for CASSEYDEQCF.

This clonotype was counted only a few times. The chain employs TRBV4-3 and TRBJ1-6, with unresolved D. This CDR3 has 13 residues. Deletions cut 1 base from V and 14 bases from J, with 12 bases between. Germline V gene lookup returns CDR1 LGHNA and CDR2 YSLEER. As DNA, the CDR3 is TGCGCCAGCAGCCAAGGGACCGATGGCGCCCTCCACTTT. Residues: CASSQGTDGALHF.

This clonotype was picked up many times. The chain has TRBV7-2 and TRBJ2-4; TRBD2 matches 7 bases. The CDR3 has 16 residues. In germline, CDR1 is SGHTA, CDR2 FQGNSA. The junction had 6 bases not matched to a gene; V was cut back by 4 bases and J by 0 bases. CDR3 residues: CASSSGLDLAKNIQYF. CDR3 coding DNA: TGTGCCAGCAGCTCCGGACTAGACCTAGCCAAAAACATTCAGTACTTC.

This clonotype was seen at least ten times. The chain combines TRBV7-9 with TRBJ1-5; 9 bases map to TRBD1. V gave up 7 bases and J gave up 1 base; unmatched junction bases: 11. Germline V gives CDR1 SEHNR, CDR2 FQNEAQ (reference sequence). The CDR3 runs to 17 residues. In nucleotides, the CDR3 is TGTGCCAGCACCGAGTATACAGGGGGCGCGAGCAATCAGCCCCAGCATTTT. The encoded protein is CASTEYTGGASNQPQHF.

Remarks on this clonotype: With a much larger clone just one base away, this may be a read error. This rearrangement joins TRBV5-6 to TRBJ2-4, with D possibly being TRBD2 (6 bases). CDR1 is SGHDT and CDR2 is YYEEEE in the germline V gene. The CDR3 consists of 13 residues. CDR3 nucleotide sequence: TGTGCCAGCTCCACGGGAGCCAAAAACACTCAGTACTTC. Protein: CASSTGAKNTQYF.

The chain is built from TRBV7-3 and TRBJ1-5; 7 positions match TRBD1. The CDR3 length is 18 residues. V lost 4 bases, J lost 4 bases, and 16 bases stayed unmatched. The germline V gene encodes CDR1 SGHTA and CDR2 FQGTGA. The CDR3 DNA reads TGTGCCAGCAGCTCCCCTTTCCCGGGACAGTCACCGAATCAGCCCCAGCATTTT. Residues: CASSSPFPGQSPNQPQHF.

This clonotype was found many times. This sequence joins TRBV14 and TRBJ2-5; no reliable D call. The CDR3 sequence is 14 residues long. CDR1 is SGHDN and CDR2 is FVKESK in the germline V gene. The V end was cut by 0 bases, the J end by 3 bases, with 8 bases between. The chain's CDR3 is CASSQDWVEETQYF. In nucleotides, the CDR3 is TGTGCCAGCAGCCAAGATTGGGTTGAAGAGACCCAGTACTTC.

This clonotype was seen ten or more times. This rearrangement joins TRBV4-3 to TRBJ1-5; D unclear. V was shortened by 0 bases and J by 0 bases, with 9 bases between the two germline ends. The germline gives CDR1 LGHNA, CDR2 YSLEER. CDR3 length: 16 amino acids. As DNA, the CDR3 is TGCGCCAGCAGCCAAGATTTCAGTATTAGCAATCAGCCCCAGCATTTT. Its protein product is CASSQDFSISNQPQHF.

This clonotype was seen ten or more times. This sequence joins TRBV10-3 and TRBJ2-5; 8 nucleotides align to TRBD1. Germline V gene data show CDR1 as ENHRY and CDR2 as SYGVKD. V trimming: 6 bases; J trimming: 3 bases; junction bases outside the gene matches: 3. The CDR3 consists of 13 residues. The CDR3 region is CAIRPGQEETQYF. The CDR3 DNA reads as TGTGCCATCAGGCCGGGACAGGAAGAGACCCAGTACTTC.

This clonotype has a count of ten or more. The J gene is TRBJ1-5, the V gene TRBV6-5; a weak D match, TRBD1 (5 bases). CDR3 length: 13 residues. V lost 7 bases and J 4 bases, leaving 11 bases between the germline ends. Germline-derived CDR1 and CDR2 are MNHEY and SVGAGI. DNA of the CDR3: TGTGCCAGCACCGGGGCGGCTAATCAGCCCCAGCATTTT. The encoded protein is CASTGAANQPQHF.

In DNA, the CDR3 is TGCAGTGCTGGCGGGGATAGCAGAGATTACAATGAGCAGTTCTTC. Residues: CSAGGDSRDYNEQFF. The rearrangement uses TRBV20-1 and TRBJ2-1; perhaps TRBD2 as D (6 bases). Between the trimmed V and J ends, which lost 5 bases and 4 bases, there was a span of 18 bases. The CDR3 contains 15 residues. Germline CDR1 and CDR2: DFQATT and SNEGSKA (reference sequence).

This clonotype has at least ten counts. The CDR3 here is CASSIGLTSTDTQYF. In DNA form, the CDR3 reads TGTGCCAGTAGTATCGGGCTAACTAGCACAGATACGCAGTATTTT. V usage is TRBV19 and J usage is TRBJ2-3; D call uncertain. The ends were cut back, 3 bases at V and 0 bases at J, with 10 bases in the middle. Germline V CDR1 and CDR2: LNHDA, SQIVND (reference sequence). This CDR3 is built from 15 residues.

The chain uses TRBV9 and TRBJ1-2; 7 bases fit TRBD1. CDR3 length equals 15 residues. The germline V gene has CDR1 SGDLS and CDR2 YYNGEE. V lost 7 bases and J lost 4; bases outside the gene matches: 13. As DNA, the CDR3 is TGTGCCAGCGCGACCGGGGACAGTACTCCCTATGGCTACACCTTC. This codes for CASATGDSTPYGYTF.

This clonotype was detected many times. This sequence joins TRBV28 and TRBJ1-5; tentative D call: TRBD1 (5 bases). V was trimmed by 6 bases and J by 6 bases, leaving 12 bases between them. Germline V CDR1 and CDR2: MDHEN, SYDVKM. CDR3 length equals 13 residues. The CDR3 protein is CASSWGGSQPQHF. DNA for the CDR3: TGTGCCAGCAGCTGGGGGGGGAGTCAGCCCCAGCATTTT.

This clonotype was recorded at least ten times. The rearrangement links TRBV4-1 to TRBJ1-1, with D maybe TRBD1 (6 bases). The CDR3 contains 16 residues. Germline V gene data show CDR1 as MGHRA and CDR2 as YSYEKL. Trimming pared 0 bases from V and 4 bases from J, leaving 15 bases between. The CDR3 here is CASSQDPQGRGTEAFF. The CDR3, as DNA: TGCGCCAGCAGCCAAGATCCCCAGGGGCGAGGCACTGAAGCTTTCTTT.

This clonotype was counted a few times. This chain links TRBV4-3 with TRBJ2-7; D perhaps matches TRBD2 (5 bases). Germline V CDR1 and CDR2: LGHNA, YSLEER. The V end lost 1 base, the J end lost 4 bases, and 14 bases lay between the germline ends. CDR3 length: 15 amino acids. The CDR3: CASSQASGSGYEQYF. The CDR3 DNA follows: TGCGCCAGCAGCCAAGCTTCGGGGTCCGGGTACGAGCAGTACTTC.